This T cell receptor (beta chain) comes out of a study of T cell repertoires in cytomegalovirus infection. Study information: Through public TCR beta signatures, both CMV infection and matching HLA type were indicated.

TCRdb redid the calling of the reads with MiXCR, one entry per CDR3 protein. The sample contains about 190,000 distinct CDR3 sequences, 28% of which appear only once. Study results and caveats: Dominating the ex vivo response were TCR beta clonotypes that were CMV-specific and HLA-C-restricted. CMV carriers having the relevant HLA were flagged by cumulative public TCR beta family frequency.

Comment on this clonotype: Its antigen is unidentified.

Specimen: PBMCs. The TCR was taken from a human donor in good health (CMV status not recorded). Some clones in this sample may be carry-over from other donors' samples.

Here the CDR3 reads CASSLGSRGAFF. CDR3 coding DNA: TGTGCCAGCAGCTTGGGGTCCCGAGGAGCTTTCTTT. V is TRBV5-4 and J is TRBJ1-1, with unresolved D. Trimming cost V 0 bases and J 10 bases, with 10 bases left between them. The germline gives CDR1 SGHNT, CDR2 YYREEE (reference sequence). CDR3 size: 12 residues.